Listed here are 18 T cell receptor beta chains from one sample, sequenced in a study of cytomegalovirus exposure and HLA in healthy donors. PCR amplification relied on 60 Vbeta primers (plus 13 Jbeta primers). Profiled with immunoSEQ multiplex PCR; TCRdb holds only in-frame clones, not every one. The sample shows about 110,000 clones, about 79% of them seen only once. The sequencing input was PBMCs. The receptors stem from a man aged 45-60 years in good health and CMV-seropositive.

J is TRBJ1-1 and V is TRBV11-2; 8 bases are shared with TRBD1. With 1 base clipped from V and 7 bases from J, the junction kept 5 bases outside the gene matches. The CDR3 totals 14 residues. Per germline, CDR1 SGHAT and CDR2 FQNNGV. CDR3 DNA sequence: TGTGCCAGCAGCTTAGTAGCAGGGGGCAATGAAGCTTTCTTT. Amino acid sequence: CASSLVAGGNEAFF.

This clone showed up just once. The chain employs TRBV2 and TRBJ1-2; D perhaps matches TRBD1 (5 bases). Germline V gives CDR1 SNHLY, CDR2 FYNNEI. V lost 3 bases and J 4 bases, leaving 9 bases between the germline ends. This CDR3 is built from 13 residues. This CDR3 reads CASSDQRGYGYTF. As DNA, the CDR3 is TGTGCCAGCAGTGACCAAAGGGGCTATGGCTACACCTTC.

The V gene is TRBV11-2, the J gene TRBJ2-6; D ambiguous. There are 14 residues in the CDR3. The V end lost 4 bases, the J end lost 6 bases, and 10 bases lay between the germline ends. Per the germline V gene, CDR1 is SGHAT and CDR2 is FQNNGV. The CDR3 loop reads CASSYTYSANVLTF. In nucleotides, the CDR3 is TGTGCCAGCAGCTACACGTATTCGGCCAACGTCCTGACTTTC.

The V and J genes are TRBV30 and TRBJ2-3; TRBD2 agrees at 8 bases. The CDR3 sequence is 14 residues long. The ends lost 1 base at V and 7 bases at J; junction bases unmatched: 7. From germline, CDR1 is GTSNPN and CDR2 SVGIG (reference sequence). CDR3 amino acids: CAWSAGGGQYTQYF. The CDR3 DNA sequence: TGTGCCTGGAGTGCGGGGGGGGGCCAATATACGCAGTATTTT.

The V gene is TRBV5-1, the J gene TRBJ1-1; TRBD1 might be the D (5 bases). The CDR3 runs 15 residues. The germline V gene encodes CDR1 SGHRS and CDR2 YFSETQ. Trimming left V 0 bases short and J 0 bases short, with 9 bases between. CDR3 in amino acids: CASSLASGVNTEAFF. CDR3 nucleotide sequence: TGCGCCAGCAGCTTGGCCTCGGGGGTGAACACTGAAGCTTTCTTT. The full variable domain, in which reference TRBV5-1 and TRBJ1-1 provide the parts outside the CDR3, is KAGVTQTPRYLIKTRGQQVTLSCSPISGHRSVSWYQQTPGQGLQFLFEYFSETQRNKGNFPGRFSGRQFSNSRSEMNVSTLELGDSALYLCASSLASGVNTEAFFGQGTRLTVV.

The chain couples TRBV21-1 to TRBJ1-5. TRBV21-1 is shown as a pseudogene. The CDR3 is made up of 15 amino acids. The CDR3 loop is CARTTGGAINQPQHF. DNA of the CDR3: TGTGCCAGGACCACTGGGGGGGCGATCAATCAGCCCCAGCATTTT.

The chain couples TRBV4-1 to TRBJ1-2; no firm D call. Looked up from germline, CDR1 is MGHRA and CDR2 is YSYEKL. V was shortened by 2 bases and J by 6 bases, with 16 bases between the two germline ends. This CDR3 is built from 15 residues. CDR3 DNA sequence: TGCGCCAGCAGCCAACGGGGTTTCGGGATCAATGGCTACACCTTC. Its translation is CASSQRGFGINGYTF.

The chain employs TRBV27 and TRBJ2-1; 14 bases are shared with TRBD2. The trim removed 4 bases at V and 10 bases at J, leaving 12 bases unmatched. CDR1 and CDR2 (germline): MNHEY, SMNVEV (reference sequence). This CDR3 region has 17 residues. CDR3 nucleotides: TGTGCCAGCAGTTGGGTGTCGAGACTAGCGGGAGGGGCAGAGCAGTTCTTC. Translating it yields CASSWVSRLAGGAEQFF.

This chain connects TRBV5-1 to TRBJ2-5; a possible D gene is TRBD1 (6 bases). The CDR3 is 14 amino acids. V lost 0 bases and J 7 bases, leaving 13 bases between the germline ends. The germline V gene has CDR1 SGHRS and CDR2 YFSETQ. CDR3 DNA: TGCGCCAGCAGCTTGGCTGGGGACACCCCGACCCAGTACTTC. Its protein product is CASSLAGDTPTQYF.

The gene calls are TRBV9 and TRBJ1-1, with a tentative D call TRBD1 (5 bases). Trimming removed 0 bases at V and 4 bases at J, with 10 bases between. This CDR3 is built from 14 residues. Germline V lookup: CDR1 SGDLS, CDR2 YYNGEE. CDR3 in DNA: TGTGCCAGCAGCGTAGGGGGCCGGGCCACTGAAGCTTTCTTT. Protein sequence: CASSVGGRATEAFF.

V and J are TRBV11-1 and TRBJ2-1; tentatively, D is TRBD2 (6 bases). This CDR3 has 12 residues. Germline V gene data show CDR1 as SGHAT and CDR2 as FQDESV (reference sequence). V was shortened by 1 base and J by 13 bases, with 11 bases between the two germline ends. The DNA for the CDR3 is TGTGCCAGCAGCTTAGAGCGGGTCCTACAGTTCTTC. Translating it yields CASSLERVLQFF. Using reference TRBV11-1 and TRBJ2-1 for the parts outside the CDR3, the full variable domain is EAEVAQSPRYKITEKSQAVAFWCDPISGHATLYWYRQILGQGPELLVQFQDESVVDDSQLPKDRFSAERLKGVDSTLKIQPAELGDSAMYLCASSLERVLQFFGPGTRLTVL.

This CDR3 reads CASSFDRGSEAFF. DNA for the CDR3: TGTGCCAGCAGCTTTGACAGGGGAAGCGAAGCTTTCTTT. This chain uses TRBV7-3 with TRBJ1-1; 8 bases fit TRBD1. Germline V CDR1 and CDR2: SGHTA, FQGTGA. Trimming cost V 3 bases and J 8 bases; bases outside gene matches: 5. The CDR3 spans 13 residues.

This rearrangement joins TRBV27 to TRBJ2-3, with TRBD2 identical over 8 bases. Looked up from germline, CDR1 is MNHEY and CDR2 is SMNVEV (reference sequence). With V trimmed by 1 base and J by 2 bases, 5 bases remained unmatched. This CDR3 contains 16 residues. CDR3 coding DNA: TGTGCCAGCAGTTTATTAATAGCGGGGATCACAGATACGCAGTATTTT. This translates into CASSLLIAGITDTQYF.

The rearrangement uses TRBV4-1 and TRBJ2-7; the match to TRBD2 covers 12 bases. The V gene end was trimmed by 3 bases and the J gene end by 4 bases; junction bases not matched to a gene: 13. The germline CDR1 and CDR2 sequences are MGHRA and YSYEKL. The CDR3 extends over 18 amino acids. In nucleotides, the CDR3 is TGCGCCAGCAGCCAGGAGAAGACTAGCGGGGGTACAATGTACGAGCAGTACTTC. It is translated as CASSQEKTSGGTMYEQYF.

The V gene is TRBV18, the J gene TRBJ1-1; TRBD1 matches at 7 bases. The CDR3 consists of 14 residues. The germline V gene has CDR1 KGHSH and CDR2 LQKENI. V was pared by 3 bases and J by 1 base, with 2 bases of the junction left unmatched. This CDR3 reads CASSPGTANTEAFF. The CDR3 coding sequence is TGTGCCAGCTCACCCGGGACAGCGAACACTGAAGCTTTCTTT.

The chain employs TRBV4-1 and TRBJ1-3; D gene unclear. This CDR3 is 15 amino acids long. In germline, CDR1 is MGHRA, CDR2 YSYEKL. V shed 4 bases and J shed 2 bases, with 12 bases lying between them. CDR3 amino acids: CASSLPDLPGNTIYF. CDR3 DNA sequence: TGCGCCAGCAGCCTCCCGGACTTACCTGGAAACACCATATATTTT.

Notes on this clone: A read error may produce the germline difference seen at one junction end. This chain links TRBV11-3 with TRBJ2-2; TRBD1 aligns across 9 bases. Germline lookup yields CDR1 SGHNT and CDR2 YENEEA. The CDR3 loop spans 15 amino acids. The CDR3 nucleotides are TGTGCCGGCAGCATCCAGGACAGGGGAGCCGGGGAGCTGTTTTTT. As protein: CAGSIQDRGAGELFF.

J is TRBJ2-2 and V is TRBV2; D is ambiguous. Per germline, CDR1 SNHLY and CDR2 FYNNEI. The CDR3 sequence is 13 residues long. Trimming removed 2 bases at V and 4 bases at J, with 5 bases between. DNA of the CDR3: TGTGCCAGCAGTGAATATCCCACCGGGGAGCTGTTTTTT. It translates to CASSEYPTGELFF.